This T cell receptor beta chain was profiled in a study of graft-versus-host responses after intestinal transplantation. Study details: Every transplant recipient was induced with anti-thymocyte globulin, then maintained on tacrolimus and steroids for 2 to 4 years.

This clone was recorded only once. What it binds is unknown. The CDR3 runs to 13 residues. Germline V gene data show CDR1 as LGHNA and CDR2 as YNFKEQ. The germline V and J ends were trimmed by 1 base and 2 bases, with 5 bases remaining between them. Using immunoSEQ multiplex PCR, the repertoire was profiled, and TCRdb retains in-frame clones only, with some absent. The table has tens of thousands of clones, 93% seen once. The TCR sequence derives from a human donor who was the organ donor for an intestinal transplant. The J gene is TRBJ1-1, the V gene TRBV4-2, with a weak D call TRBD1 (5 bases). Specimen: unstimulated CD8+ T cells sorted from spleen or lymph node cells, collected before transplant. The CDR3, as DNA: TGTGCCAGCAGCCAAGGGGGCAACACTGAAGCTTTCTTT. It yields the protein CASSQGGNTEAFF.